These 9 T cell receptor beta chains originate from one sample sequenced in a study of CD8 T cells in ankylosing spondylitis. Using its own MiXCR run on the 5' RACE reads, TCRdb lists one record per CDR3 protein. The profile shows hundreds of thousands of distinct CDR3 sequences, over 30% of them singletons. Sequences were obtained from blood, either unsorted or a sorted T cell fraction (not recorded which). The receptors originated from a male donor with ankylosing spondylitis or in good health (not recorded which).

This clonotype was observed at least ten times. V gene TRBV6-1 combines with J gene TRBJ1-1; D call uncertain. Germline values: CDR1 MNHNS, CDR2 SASEGT. V lost 5 bases, J lost 1 base, and 8 bases lay in between. This CDR3 has 13 amino acids. Here the CDR3 reads CASSPGPNTEAFF. As DNA, the CDR3 is TGTGCCAGCAGTCCTGGACCGAACACTGAAGCTTTCTTT.

The chain carries TRBV20-1 and TRBJ2-3; a possible D gene is TRBD2 (5 bases). The CDR3 length is 13 residues. V shed 3 bases and J shed 4 bases, with 11 bases lying between them. The germline V gene encodes CDR1 DFQATT and CDR2 SNEGSKA (reference sequence). CDR3 bases: TGCAGTGCTAGGGAGACTATCGCAGATACGCAGTATTTT. Amino acid sequence: CSARETIADTQYF.

The CDR3 sequence is CASSNRGPLQETQYF. CDR3 nucleotide sequence: TGTGCCAGCAGTAACAGGGGTCCTTTACAAGAGACCCAGTACTTC. The gene calls are TRBV12-3 or TRBV12-4 and TRBJ2-5; 7 bases fit TRBD1. J lost 2 bases, V lost 5 bases, and 8 bases had no gene match. The CDR3 extends over 15 amino acids.

V and J are TRBV6-1 and TRBJ2-7; 9 bases are shared with TRBD1. CDR1 is MNHNS, CDR2 SASEGT, per germline. This CDR3 is 15 amino acids long. The trim removed 5 bases at V and 3 bases at J, leaving 8 bases unmatched. CDR3 residues: CASSRAPGQGYEQYF. In nucleotides, the CDR3 is TGTGCCAGCAGTCGAGCCCCGGGACAGGGCTACGAGCAGTACTTC.

The CDR3 coding sequence is TGTGCCAGCAGCCTCGGGGGGTTCTCCTATGGCTACACCTTC. The encoded protein is CASSLGGFSYGYTF. This sequence joins TRBV11-2 and TRBJ1-2, with TRBD1 as a possible D gene (5 bases). The germline gives CDR1 SGHAT, CDR2 FQNNGV. CDR3 length equals 14 residues. The V end was cut by 5 bases, the J end by 4 bases, with 14 bases between.

This clonotype turned up a few times. The genes are TRBV6-5 and TRBJ2-3; tentatively, D is TRBD2 (5 bases). Trimming removed 0 bases from V and 2 bases from J, with 9 bases in between. The CDR3 length is 15 residues. Germline V gene lookup returns CDR1 MNHEY and CDR2 SVGAGI. The CDR3 spells CASSYSPGITDTQYF. DNA for the CDR3: TGTGCCAGCAGTTACTCTCCGGGAATCACAGATACGCAGTATTTT.

V usage is TRBV9 and J usage is TRBJ1-2, with D perhaps TRBD1 (5 bases). CDR1 is SGDLS and CDR2 is YYNGEE in the germline V gene. The CDR3 has 12 residues. Trimming took off 3 bases at V and 4 bases at J, with 7 bases between the two ends. The CDR3 loop reads CASSGTPYGYTF. CDR3 nucleotides: TGTGCCAGCAGCGGGACACCCTATGGCTACACCTTC.

The rearrangement links TRBV7-9 to TRBJ2-1; TRBD2 is a possible D gene (5 bases). Per germline, CDR1 SEHNR and CDR2 FQNEAQ (reference sequence). V lost 6 bases and J lost 6, with 18 bases in between. CDR3 length equals 15 residues. The CDR3 protein is CASSFEDLQSNEQFF. The CDR3, as DNA: TGTGCCAGCAGTTTTGAGGACTTACAAAGCAATGAGCAGTTCTTC.

This chain uses TRBV7-3 with TRBJ2-6, with TRBD1 matching over 7 bases. The CDR3 sequence is 17 residues long. Per the germline V gene, CDR1 is SGHTA and CDR2 is FQGTGA. V lost 5 bases, J lost 0 bases, and 7 bases stayed unmatched. The CDR3 loop is CASSHGQAHSGANVLTF. In DNA, the CDR3 is TGTGCCAGCAGCCACGGACAGGCCCACTCTGGGGCCAACGTCCTGACTTTC.